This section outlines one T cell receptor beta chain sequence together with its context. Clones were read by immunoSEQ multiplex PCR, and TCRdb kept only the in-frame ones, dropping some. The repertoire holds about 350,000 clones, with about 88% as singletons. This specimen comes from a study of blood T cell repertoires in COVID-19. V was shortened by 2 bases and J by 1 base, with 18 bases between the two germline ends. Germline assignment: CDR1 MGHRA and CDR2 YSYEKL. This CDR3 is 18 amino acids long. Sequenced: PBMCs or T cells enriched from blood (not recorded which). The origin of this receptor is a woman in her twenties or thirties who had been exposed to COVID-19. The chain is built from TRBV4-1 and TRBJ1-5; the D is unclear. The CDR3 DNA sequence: TGCGCCAGCAGCCAATTTGTTATACCCCCAGTAAGCAATCAGCCCCAGCATTTT. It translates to CASSQFVIPPVSNQPQHF.